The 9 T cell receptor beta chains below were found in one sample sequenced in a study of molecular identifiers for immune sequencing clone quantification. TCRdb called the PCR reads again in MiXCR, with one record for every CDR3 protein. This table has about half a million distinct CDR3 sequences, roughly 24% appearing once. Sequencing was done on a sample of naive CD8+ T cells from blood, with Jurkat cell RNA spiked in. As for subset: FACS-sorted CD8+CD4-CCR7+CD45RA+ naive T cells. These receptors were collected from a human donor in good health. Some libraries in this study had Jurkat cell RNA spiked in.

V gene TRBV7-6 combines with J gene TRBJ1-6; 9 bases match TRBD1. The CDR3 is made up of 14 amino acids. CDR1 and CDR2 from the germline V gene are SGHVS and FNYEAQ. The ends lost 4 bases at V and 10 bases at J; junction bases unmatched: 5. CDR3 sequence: CASSSTGGGSPLHF. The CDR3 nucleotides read TGTGCCAGCAGCTCCACAGGGGGCGGATCACCCCTCCACTTT.

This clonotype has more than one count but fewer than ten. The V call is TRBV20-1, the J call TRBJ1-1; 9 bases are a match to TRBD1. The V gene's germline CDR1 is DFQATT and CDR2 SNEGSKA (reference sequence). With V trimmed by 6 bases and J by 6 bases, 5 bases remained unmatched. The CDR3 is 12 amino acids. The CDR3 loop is CSARQGVSEAFF. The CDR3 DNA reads TGCAGTGCAAGACAGGGGGTCTCTGAAGCTTTCTTT.

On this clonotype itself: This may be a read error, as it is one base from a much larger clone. The CDR3 sequence is CAIKTSGSGWGTQYF. The CDR3 DNA reads TGTGCCATCAAGACTAGCGGGAGTGGATGGGGTACGCAGTATTTT. The rearrangement uses TRBV2 and TRBJ2-3; 12 bases agree with TRBD2. Per the germline V gene, CDR1 is SNHLY and CDR2 is FYNNEI. V shed 10 bases, J shed 8 bases, and the junction held 13 bases outside the gene matches. CDR3 length: 15 amino acids.

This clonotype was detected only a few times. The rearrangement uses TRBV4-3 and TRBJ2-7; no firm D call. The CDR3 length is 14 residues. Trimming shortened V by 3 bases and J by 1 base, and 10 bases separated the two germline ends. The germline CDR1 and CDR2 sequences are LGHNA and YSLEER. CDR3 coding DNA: TGCGCCAGCAGCCAGGAGTGGGGTTCCTACGAGCAGTACTTC. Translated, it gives CASSQEWGSYEQYF.

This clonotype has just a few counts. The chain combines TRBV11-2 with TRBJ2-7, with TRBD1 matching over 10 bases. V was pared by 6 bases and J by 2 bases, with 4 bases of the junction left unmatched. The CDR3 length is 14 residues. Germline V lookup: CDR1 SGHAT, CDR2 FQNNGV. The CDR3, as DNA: TGTGCCAGCAGGGGACAGGGGTTCCCCTACGAGCAGTACTTC. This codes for CASRGQGFPYEQYF.

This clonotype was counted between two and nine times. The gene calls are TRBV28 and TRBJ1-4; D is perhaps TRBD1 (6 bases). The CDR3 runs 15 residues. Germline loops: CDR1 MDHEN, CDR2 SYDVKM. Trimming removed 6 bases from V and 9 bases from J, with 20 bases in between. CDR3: CASSPNYGGLQKLFF. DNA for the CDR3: TGTGCCAGCAGCCCTAACTACGGGGGCTTACAAAAACTGTTTTTT.

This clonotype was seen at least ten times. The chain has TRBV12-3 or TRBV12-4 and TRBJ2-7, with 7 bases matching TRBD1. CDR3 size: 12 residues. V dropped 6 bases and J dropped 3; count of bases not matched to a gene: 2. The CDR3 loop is CASSRDSYEQYF. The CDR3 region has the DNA TGTGCCAGCAGCCGGGACAGCTACGAGCAGTACTTC.

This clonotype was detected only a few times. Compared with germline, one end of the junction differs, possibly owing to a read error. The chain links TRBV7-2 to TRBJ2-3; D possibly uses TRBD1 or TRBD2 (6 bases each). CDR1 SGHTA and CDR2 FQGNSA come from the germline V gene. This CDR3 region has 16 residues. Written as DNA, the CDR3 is TGTGCCAGCAGGTGGGGGGCAGGGGTCGCAACAGGTACGCAGTATTTT. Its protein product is CASRWGAGVATGTQYF.

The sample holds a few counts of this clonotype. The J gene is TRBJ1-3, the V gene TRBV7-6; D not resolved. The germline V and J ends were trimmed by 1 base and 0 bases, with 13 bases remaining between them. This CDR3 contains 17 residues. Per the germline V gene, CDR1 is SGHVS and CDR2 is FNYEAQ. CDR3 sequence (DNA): TGTGCCAGCAGCTTAGGGCTGGTTGAGAGCTCTGGAAACACCATATATTTT. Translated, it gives CASSLGLVESSGNTIYF.